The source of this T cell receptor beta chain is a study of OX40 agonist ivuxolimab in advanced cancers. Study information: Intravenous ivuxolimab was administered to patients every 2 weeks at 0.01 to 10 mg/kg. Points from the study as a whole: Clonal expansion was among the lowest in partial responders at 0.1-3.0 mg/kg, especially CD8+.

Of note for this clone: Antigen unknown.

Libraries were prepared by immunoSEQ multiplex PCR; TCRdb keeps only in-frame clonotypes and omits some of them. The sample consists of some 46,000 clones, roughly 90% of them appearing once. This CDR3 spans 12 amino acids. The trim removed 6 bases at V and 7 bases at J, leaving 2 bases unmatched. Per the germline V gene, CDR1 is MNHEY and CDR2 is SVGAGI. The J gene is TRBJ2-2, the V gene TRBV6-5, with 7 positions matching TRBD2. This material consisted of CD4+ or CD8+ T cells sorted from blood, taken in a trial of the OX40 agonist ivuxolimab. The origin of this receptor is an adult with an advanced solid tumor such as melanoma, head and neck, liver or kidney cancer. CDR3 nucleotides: TGTGCCAGCAGAGCGGGGCACGGGGAGCTGTTTTTT. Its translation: CASRAGHGELFF.